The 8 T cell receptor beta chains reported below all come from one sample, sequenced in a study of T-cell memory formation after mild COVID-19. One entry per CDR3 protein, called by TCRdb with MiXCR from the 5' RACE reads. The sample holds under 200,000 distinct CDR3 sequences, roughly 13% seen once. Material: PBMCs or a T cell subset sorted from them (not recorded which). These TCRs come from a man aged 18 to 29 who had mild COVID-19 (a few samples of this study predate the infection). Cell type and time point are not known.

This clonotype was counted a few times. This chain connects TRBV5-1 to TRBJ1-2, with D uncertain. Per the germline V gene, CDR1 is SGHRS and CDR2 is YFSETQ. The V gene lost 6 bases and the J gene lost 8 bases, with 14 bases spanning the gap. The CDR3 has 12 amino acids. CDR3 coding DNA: TGCGCCAGCACCGACAACGACCGCGGCTACACCTTC. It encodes CASTDNDRGYTF.

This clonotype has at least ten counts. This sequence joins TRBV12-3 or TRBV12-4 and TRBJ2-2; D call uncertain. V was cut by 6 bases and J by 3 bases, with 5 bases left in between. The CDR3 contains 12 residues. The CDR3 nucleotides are TGTGCCAGCAGCCAGGACACCGGGGAGCTGTTTTTT. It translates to CASSQDTGELFF.

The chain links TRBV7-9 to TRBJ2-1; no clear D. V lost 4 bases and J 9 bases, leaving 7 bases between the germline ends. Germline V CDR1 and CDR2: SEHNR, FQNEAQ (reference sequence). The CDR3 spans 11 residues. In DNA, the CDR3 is TGTGCCAGCAGCTACAAAGCTGAGCAGTTCTTC. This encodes CASSYKAEQFF.

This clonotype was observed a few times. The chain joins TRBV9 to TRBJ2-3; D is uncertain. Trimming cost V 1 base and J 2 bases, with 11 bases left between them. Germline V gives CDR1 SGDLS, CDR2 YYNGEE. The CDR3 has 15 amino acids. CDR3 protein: CASSVSGLYTDTQYF. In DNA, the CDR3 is TGTGCCAGCAGCGTATCGGGCCTATACACAGATACGCAGTATTTT.

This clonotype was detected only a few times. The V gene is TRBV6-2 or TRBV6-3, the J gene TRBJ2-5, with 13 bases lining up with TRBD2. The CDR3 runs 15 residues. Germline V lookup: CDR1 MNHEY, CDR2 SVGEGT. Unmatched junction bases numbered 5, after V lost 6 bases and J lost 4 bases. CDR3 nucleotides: TGTGCCAGCAGGGTACTAGCGGGGGGGCCAGAGACCCAGTACTTC. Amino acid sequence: CASRVLAGGPETQYF.

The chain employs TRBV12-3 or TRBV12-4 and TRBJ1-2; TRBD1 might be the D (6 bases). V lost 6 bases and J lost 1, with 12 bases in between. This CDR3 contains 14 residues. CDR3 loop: CASRVTGVNYGYTF. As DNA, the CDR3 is TGTGCCAGCAGGGTGACAGGAGTTAACTATGGCTACACCTTC.

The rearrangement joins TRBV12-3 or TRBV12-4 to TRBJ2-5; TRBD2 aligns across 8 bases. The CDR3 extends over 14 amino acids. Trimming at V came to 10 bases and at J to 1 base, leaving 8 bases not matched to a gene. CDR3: CATGSSGSQETQYF. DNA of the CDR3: TGTGCCACCGGGTCTAGCGGGTCCCAAGAGACCCAGTACTTC.

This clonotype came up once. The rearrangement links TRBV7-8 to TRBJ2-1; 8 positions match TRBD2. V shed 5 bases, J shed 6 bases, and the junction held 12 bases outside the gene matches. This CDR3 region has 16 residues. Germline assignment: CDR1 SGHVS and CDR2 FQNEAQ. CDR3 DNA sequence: TGTGCCAGCAGCCCTAGGCCGGGACTAGATCTCAATGAGCAGTTCTTC. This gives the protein CASSPRPGLDLNEQFF.